The entry below describes one T cell receptor beta chain. As yet, its antigen is unknown. Looked up from germline, CDR1 is ENHRY and CDR2 is SYGVKD. The CDR3 is 15 residues long. Trimming took off 2 bases at V and 4 bases at J, with 12 bases between the two ends. These data belong to a study of T cell responses to AZD1222 COVID-19 vaccine. General study findings and limits: Regions 160-218 and 743-854 dominated among vaccine-associated CD4 TCRs spanning spike. Close to half of all spike-specific TCRs reportedly target regions of the variants that are unmutated. The study found Spike-specific TCR breadth and depth rose after two AZD1222 doses. Donors were mostly white British, more females; clonal diversity possibly underestimated.

TCRdb's copy holds only in-frame clones and misses some; the assay was immunoSEQ multiplex PCR. The table lists approximately 140,000 clones, around nine tenths of them singletons. The chain carries TRBV10-3 and TRBJ2-1; tentatively, D is TRBD1 (5 bases). The sequence came from an adult in good health. The sequences come from peripheral blood, collected on day 0 of MenACWY control vaccination. DNA of the CDR3: TGTGCCATCAGTGAGACAGGCCCCCCTTACAATGAGCAGTTCTTC. Protein product: CAISETGPPYNEQFF.